Presented here are 32 T cell receptor beta chains from one specimen sequenced in a study of blood T cell repertoires in COVID-19. TCRdb's copy holds only in-frame clones and misses some; the assay was immunoSEQ multiplex PCR. Here the sample spans approximately 320,000 clones, roughly 91% being singletons. The sequenced sample was peripheral blood. These receptors originate from a woman in her thirties with COVID-19, enrolled during active disease.

V gene TRBV6-5 combines with J gene TRBJ2-3; a weak D match, TRBD2 (5 bases). From germline, CDR1 is MNHEY and CDR2 SVGAGI. This CDR3 comprises 15 residues. V shed 5 bases and J shed 7 bases, with 19 bases lying between them. In DNA form, the CDR3 reads TGTGCCAGCAGTCCCCCAGGAGGCGGCATGAATACGCAGTATTTT. This codes for CASSPPGGGMNTQYF.

This chain uses TRBV11-2 with TRBJ1-2; D might be TRBD1 (5 bases). V was trimmed by 7 bases and J by 0 bases, leaving 12 bases between them. Germline assignment: CDR1 SGHAT and CDR2 FQNNGV. The CDR3 length is 14 residues. The CDR3 DNA follows: TGTGCCAGCAATAGACAGATAACTAACTATGGCTACACCTTC. Translated: CASNRQITNYGYTF.

This chain connects TRBV11-3 to TRBJ2-2; D is unclear. The V end was cut by 5 bases, the J end by 4 bases, with 14 bases between. Per the germline V gene, CDR1 is SGHNT and CDR2 is YENEEA. The CDR3 is made up of 15 amino acids. CDR3 DNA sequence: TGTGCCAGCAGCCACGGTCGCTCGTCCACCGGGGAGCTGTTTTTT. It yields the protein CASSHGRSSTGELFF.

J is TRBJ2-7 and V is TRBV28; TRBD2 aligns across 8 bases. The V gene end was trimmed by 5 bases and the J gene end by 6 bases; junction bases not matched to a gene: 9. The CDR3 runs to 14 residues. From germline, CDR1 is MDHEN and CDR2 SYDVKM. CDR3 amino acids: CASSRPGGGGEQYF. The CDR3 DNA sequence: TGTGCCAGCAGTCGCCCGGGAGGGGGTGGCGAGCAGTACTTC.

The chain carries TRBV9 and TRBJ1-3, with D uncertain. There are 15 residues in the CDR3. Germline V gene lookup returns CDR1 SGDLS and CDR2 YYNGEE. The ends were cut back, 0 bases at V and 0 bases at J, with 7 bases in the middle. CDR3 residues: CASSVGGYSGNTIYF. The DNA of the CDR3 is TGTGCCAGCAGCGTAGGAGGGTACTCTGGAAACACCATATATTTT.

This sequence joins TRBV6-5 and TRBJ1-4, with D possibly TRBD1 on 5 matching bases. Trimming took 0 bases from V and 1 from J, leaving 9 bases between them. CDR1 and CDR2 (germline): MNHEY, SVGAGI. This CDR3 is 16 amino acids long. The DNA for the CDR3 is TGTGCCAGCAGTTACTCCGGGGGGGGAACTAATGAAAAACTGTTTTTT. Protein: CASSYSGGGTNEKLFF.

CDR3 amino acids: CASSLSYRGRNEKLFF. The CDR3 DNA reads as TGTGCCAGTAGTTTATCTTACAGGGGCCGTAATGAAAAACTGTTTTTT. The chain links TRBV19 to TRBJ1-4, with 7 positions matching TRBD1. The junction had 10 bases not matched to a gene; V was cut back by 5 bases and J by 4 bases. This CDR3 is 16 amino acids long. The germline gives CDR1 LNHDA, CDR2 SQIVND (reference sequence).

V is TRBV6-2 or TRBV6-3 and J is TRBJ1-5, with D unresolved. The CDR3 has 15 amino acids. V was pared by 5 bases and J by 0 bases, with 11 bases between. Per germline, CDR1 MNHEY and CDR2 SVGEGT. CDR3 in DNA: TGTGCCAGCAGTCAGAGGAATTATAGCAATCAGCCCCAGCATTTT. Protein sequence: CASSQRNYSNQPQHF.

The rearrangement uses TRBV10-1 and TRBJ2-5, with a possible D match to TRBD2 (6 bases). The CDR3 is 12 residues long. Germline CDR1 and CDR2: WNHNN and SYGVQD (reference sequence). The V end was cut by 9 bases, the J end by 2 bases, with 10 bases between. The CDR3 bases are TGCGCCAGGGGGACTTTTCAAGAGACCCAGTACTTC. Translation: CARGTFQETQYF.

The CDR3 bases are TGCGCCAGCAGCTCCCCGGGTCCGAACACTGAAGCTTTCTTT. Encoded protein: CASSSPGPNTEAFF. The chain has TRBV5-1 and TRBJ1-1; no reliable D call. CDR1 and CDR2 (germline): SGHRS, YFSETQ. This CDR3 is 14 amino acids long. V dropped 3 bases and J dropped 1 base, with 10 bases sitting between them. The complete variable domain, with remaining parts taken from reference TRBV5-1 and TRBJ1-1, reads KAGVTQTPRYLIKTRGQQVTLSCSPISGHRSVSWYQQTPGQGLQFLFEYFSETQRNKGNFPGRFSGRQFSNSRSEMNVSTLELGDSALYLCASSSPGPNTEAFFGQGTRLTVV.

The chain joins TRBV4-1 to TRBJ2-3; 10 bases map to TRBD1. CDR3 length: 16 residues. Trimming cost V 1 base and J 5 bases; bases outside gene matches: 6. Germline loops: CDR1 MGHRA, CDR2 YSYEKL. CDR3 sequence (DNA): TGCGCCAGCAGCCAAGGGGGGACAGGGGCAGGAGATACGCAGTATTTT. Translated, it gives CASSQGGTGAGDTQYF.

The chain joins TRBV6-5 to TRBJ1-2, with D possibly being TRBD1 (5 bases). Trimming took 0 bases from V and 7 from J, leaving 15 bases between them. Per germline, CDR1 MNHEY and CDR2 SVGAGI. The CDR3 runs to 15 residues. CDR3 nucleotide sequence: TGTGCCAGCAGTTACTCCCCAGGGTTAATGGGTGGCTACACCTTC. Its protein is CASSYSPGLMGGYTF.

This chain uses TRBV7-6 with TRBJ2-3; D is perhaps TRBD2 (6 bases). Trimming left V 4 bases short and J 5 bases short, with 19 bases between. The V gene's germline CDR1 is SGHVS and CDR2 FNYEAQ. CDR3 length: 16 amino acids. The CDR3 sequence: CASSSPLARVRDTQYF. The CDR3 DNA follows: TGTGCCAGCAGCTCCCCACTAGCCAGGGTGCGAGATACGCAGTATTTT.

The V call is TRBV19, the J call TRBJ1-6; TRBD1 matches at 7 bases. This CDR3 is 13 amino acids long. Germline lookup yields CDR1 LNHDA and CDR2 SQIVND (reference sequence). V was clipped by 7 bases and J by 9 bases; unmatched bases: 6. DNA of the CDR3: TGTGCCAGTAAGGGGGCAGGGAGTTCACCCCTCCACTTT. Amino acids: CASKGAGSSPLHF.

This sequence joins TRBV19 and TRBJ1-5; D call uncertain. Per the germline V gene, CDR1 is LNHDA and CDR2 is SQIVND (reference sequence). The CDR3 has 16 amino acids. V was trimmed by 5 bases and J by 2 bases, leaving 16 bases between them. CDR3 nucleotide sequence: TGTGCCAGTAGTTGGGCCAGGTCCATGGGCAATCAGCCCCAGCATTTT. Translation gives CASSWARSMGNQPQHF.

This rearrangement joins TRBV19 to TRBJ1-5; 8 bases map to TRBD1. J was trimmed by 1 base and V by 7 bases; bases with no gene match: 3. The length of the CDR3 is 14 residues. The V gene's germline CDR1 is LNHDA and CDR2 SQIVND (reference sequence). The CDR3 DNA follows: TGTGCCAGTATGGACAGGGCAAGCAATCAGCCCCAGCATTTT. It yields the protein CASMDRASNQPQHF.

This clone was seen a single time. This chain connects TRBV18 to TRBJ2-7; tentatively, D is TRBD2 (5 bases). The CDR3 extends over 14 amino acids. Germline V CDR1 and CDR2: KGHSH, LQKENI. The germline V and J ends were trimmed by 4 bases and 5 bases, with 15 bases remaining between them. CDR3 region: CASSRGVSTDEQYF. The CDR3 region has the DNA TGTGCCAGCTCACGGGGAGTTAGTACGGACGAGCAGTACTTC.

The V gene is TRBV5-6, the J gene TRBJ1-2; 8 bases agree with TRBD1. Germline values: CDR1 SGHDT, CDR2 YYEEEE. CDR3 length equals 14 residues. V dropped 4 bases and J dropped 6; count of bases not matched to a gene: 8. The chain's CDR3 is CASSRIQGANGYTF. CDR3 bases: TGTGCCAGCAGCCGAATTCAGGGGGCGAATGGCTACACCTTC.

V gene TRBV5-4 combines with J gene TRBJ1-2; unclear D gene. The CDR3 extends over 15 amino acids. Germline V lookup: CDR1 SGHNT, CDR2 YYREEE (reference sequence). V lost 0 bases and J lost 3, with 12 bases in between. The CDR3: CASSLENSFDYGYTF. As DNA, the CDR3 is TGTGCCAGCAGCTTGGAAAACAGTTTCGACTATGGCTACACCTTC.

V gene TRBV5-1 combines with J gene TRBJ1-4; possible D gene TRBD1, 6 bases. The CDR3 length is 15 residues. The germline V gene encodes CDR1 SGHRS and CDR2 YFSETQ. V gave up 0 bases and J gave up 6 bases, with 12 bases separating them. DNA of the CDR3: TGCGCCAGCAGCTTGGCTGGGGGCGCGGATGAAAAACTGTTTTTT. Translated: CASSLAGGADEKLFF.

This clone appeared a single time. This chain joins TRBV6-6 and TRBJ1-5; 9 bases align to TRBD1. Per germline, CDR1 MNHNY and CDR2 SVGAGI (reference sequence). With 6 bases clipped from V and 2 bases from J, the junction kept 5 bases outside the gene matches. The CDR3 spans 15 residues. The CDR3 DNA is TGTGCCAGCAGACCCACAGGGGGCGGCAATCAGCCCCAGCATTTT. Protein sequence: CASRPTGGGNQPQHF.

The rearrangement links TRBV5-8 to TRBJ1-2, with D unclear. The length of the CDR3 is 13 residues. The V end was cut by 4 bases, the J end by 8 bases, with 15 bases between. Germline loops: CDR1 SGHTS, CDR2 YDEGEE. Here the CDR3 reads CASSQRSIGGYTF. The CDR3 DNA is TGTGCCAGCAGCCAGCGGAGTATTGGGGGCTACACCTTC.

This chain connects TRBV5-1 to TRBJ1-5, with D perhaps TRBD1 (6 bases). The CDR3 has 14 residues. Germline assignment: CDR1 SGHRS and CDR2 YFSETQ. The V end was cut by 0 bases, the J end by 6 bases, with 10 bases between. The CDR3: CASSLGRGSQPQHF. As DNA, the CDR3 is TGCGCCAGCAGCTTGGGCAGGGGATCTCAGCCCCAGCATTTT.

This chain connects TRBV14 to TRBJ1-2; a weak D match, TRBD1 (5 bases). V gave up 3 bases and J gave up 3 bases, with 14 bases separating them. Germline CDR1 SGHDN, CDR2 FVKESK. This CDR3 is built from 15 residues. The CDR3 coding sequence is TGTGCCAGCAGCCAGACAGCAGGGCGTTACTATGGCTACACCTTC. This encodes CASSQTAGRYYGYTF. Complete variable domain (other parts from reference TRBV14 and TRBJ1-2): EAGVTQFPSHSVIEKGQTVTLRCDPISGHDNLYWYRRVMGKEIKFLLHFVKESKQDESGMPNNRFLAERTGGTYSTLKVQPAELEDSGVYFCASSQTAGRYYGYTFGSGTRLTVV.

The rearrangement links TRBV5-5 to TRBJ2-5; D unresolved. The CDR3 consists of 15 residues. Germline-derived CDR1 and CDR2 are SGHKS and YYEKEE (reference sequence). Trimming took 0 bases from V and 2 from J, leaving 11 bases between them. The CDR3 bases are TGTGCCAGCAGCTTGGTCCCAGGCCGACAAGAGACCCAGTACTTC. This translates into CASSLVPGRQETQYF.

Notes on this clone: The same CDR3 arises from other DNA sequences in this sample as well. This chain joins TRBV5-4 and TRBJ1-2, with unresolved D. Germline V gene data show CDR1 as SGHNT and CDR2 as YYREEE (reference sequence). This CDR3 spans 13 amino acids. V gave up 4 bases and J gave up 2 bases, with 9 bases separating them. The CDR3 protein is CASSPDGNYGYTF. CDR3 DNA: TGTGCCAGCAGCCCCGACGGGAACTATGGCTACACCTTC.

The chain links TRBV28 to TRBJ1-2, with 7 bases aligning to TRBD1. V shed 6 bases and J 8 bases; nucleotides not matched to a gene: 9. Germline lookup yields CDR1 MDHEN and CDR2 SYDVKM. The CDR3 is 13 residues long. The CDR3 nucleotides are TGTGCCAGCAGATCCGACAGGGAAGGAGGCTACACCTTC. Its protein is CASRSDREGGYTF.

The chain carries TRBV7-2 and TRBJ2-3, with 10 bases matching TRBD2. Looked up from germline, CDR1 is SGHTA and CDR2 is FQGNSA. The CDR3 sequence is 14 residues long. The V and J ends lost 10 bases and 4 bases, in that order; junction bases with no gene match: 8. CDR3 region: CAIPAGGHPDTQYF. Here the CDR3 DNA reads TGTGCCATCCCAGCGGGGGGGCACCCAGATACGCAGTATTTT.

The CDR3 loop reads CASMVRPGAEAFF. The CDR3 nucleotides are TGTGCCAGTATGGTCAGGCCCGGGGCTGAAGCTTTCTTT. This sequence joins TRBV19 and TRBJ1-1; D gene unclear. Germline CDR1 and CDR2: LNHDA and SQIVND (reference sequence). Trimming removed 7 bases from V and 6 bases from J, with 15 bases in between. The CDR3 is 13 residues long.

This chain joins TRBV19 and TRBJ1-4, with D possibly matching TRBD1 (6 bases). V shed 7 bases and J shed 0 bases, with 12 bases lying between them. CDR3 length equals 15 residues. Germline CDR1 is LNHDA and CDR2 is SQIVND (reference sequence). CDR3 residues: CASKGGAATNEKLFF. CDR3 DNA sequence: TGTGCCAGTAAGGGGGGGGCGGCAACTAATGAAAAACTGTTTTTT. Full variable domain (remainder filled in from reference TRBV19 and TRBJ1-4): DGGITQSPKYLFRKEGQNVTLSCEQNLNHDAMYWYRQDPGQGLRLIYYSQIVNDFQKGDIAEGYSVSREKKESFPLTVTSAQKNPTAFYLCASKGGAATNEKLFFGSGTQLSVL.

The genes are TRBV7-9 and TRBJ1-6; TRBD1 agrees at 12 bases. CDR3 length: 15 amino acids. Per the germline V gene, CDR1 is SEHNR and CDR2 is FQNEAQ (reference sequence). Losses at the gene ends were 5 bases for V and 9 bases for J; bases not matched to a gene: 5. CDR3 DNA: TGTGCCAGCAGCCCCGGGACAGGGGGCCTTTCACCCCTCCACTTT. Translating gives CASSPGTGGLSPLHF.

V is TRBV24-1 and J is TRBJ1-5; TRBD1 matches 7 bases. V lost 0 bases, J lost 7 bases, and 8 bases stayed unmatched. The length of the CDR3 is 16 residues. Germline CDR1 and CDR2: KGHDR and SFDVKD. This CDR3 is CATSDLNRGHSQPQHF. The CDR3, as DNA: TGTGCCACCAGTGATTTGAACAGGGGACATTCACAGCCCCAGCATTTT.